This record looks at one T cell receptor (beta chain) sequence and its context. Blood got drawn at baseline, again on cycle 4 day 1, and then on cycle 7 day 1. This specimen belongs to a study of OX40 agonist ivuxolimab in advanced cancers. In the study overall: Allowance was made for prior anti-PD-1, anti-PD-L1 or anti-CTLA-4 therapy, and approximately 41% had some.

Clones were sequenced by immunoSEQ multiplex PCR, and TCRdb holds only the in-frame ones, with some missing. The table records about 28,000 clones, around 82% of them present only once. Sequenced material: CD4+ or CD8+ T cells sorted from blood, taken in a trial of the OX40 agonist ivuxolimab. This receptor was identified in an adult with an advanced solid tumor such as melanoma, head and neck, liver or kidney cancer.

The CDR3 spells CASSQERLQGAMDTEAFF. Here the CDR3 DNA reads TGCGCCAGCAGCCAAGAAAGGCTACAGGGGGCGATGGACACTGAAGCTTTCTTT. The chain recombines TRBV4-3 with TRBJ1-1; 9 positions match TRBD1. In germline, CDR1 is LGHNA, CDR2 YSLEER. Trimming at V came to 0 bases and at J to 3 bases, leaving 11 bases not matched to a gene. The CDR3 spans 18 residues.